This T cell receptor (beta chain) emerged from a study of blood T cells in healthy people across ages. The CDR3 is 15 residues long. Per the germline V gene, CDR1 is LGHNA and CDR2 is YNFKEQ. Of note for this clonotype: This clone may be a read error of a much larger clone one base away.

For the second PCR, which ran for roughly 6 to 12 cycles, a sample-barcoded 5' primer and a J-beta primer mix were used. TCRdb re-called the 5' RACE reads through MiXCR, storing one row per CDR3 protein. The sample lists approximately 1,000,000 distinct CDR3 sequences; 35% to 40% were seen once. Donors were systemically healthy Caucasian individuals from Russia aged about 6 to 90 years. Every sample gave at least 5.5 micrograms of total RNA when it was extracted. This chain uses TRBV4-2 with TRBJ2-3; D might be TRBD1 (5 bases). Source material: blood. The receptor comes from a man aged 18-30 years in good health. CDR3 region: CACSQEHRIDGTQYF. The CDR3 coding sequence is TGTGCCTGCAGCCAAGAGCACAGGATAGATGGTACGCAGTATTTT.